What follows are 20 T cell receptor beta chains derived from one specimen sequenced in a study of PD-1 blockade in classical Hodgkin lymphoma. The method was immunoSEQ multiplex PCR; TCRdb's version includes in-frame clones alone and lacks a portion of them. The sample includes 40,000 or so clones, roughly nine tenths of them seen just once. There was relapse after autologous stem cell transplantation in every patient, and there was variation in brentuximab vedotin exposure. This sample comprised peripheral blood mononuclear cells (PBMCs), obtained before the second cycle of nivolumab. These receptors originate from a human donor with classical Hodgkin lymphoma.

The chain employs TRBV28 and TRBJ2-5; D gene unclear. Germline-derived CDR1 and CDR2 are MDHEN and SYDVKM. V lost 5 bases, J lost 5 bases, and 15 bases lay in between. This CDR3 comprises 14 residues. CDR3 residues: CASSVTRAGETQYF. CDR3 sequence (DNA): TGTGCCAGCAGTGTGACTCGAGCCGGGGAGACCCAGTACTTC. Together with reference TRBV28 and TRBJ2-5, the CDR3 gives the full variable domain: DVKVTQSSRYLVKRTGEKVFLECVQDMDHENMFWYRQDPGLGLRLIYFSYDVKMKEKGDIPEGYSVSREKKERFSLILESASTNQTSMYLCASSVTRAGETQYFGPGTRLLVL.

V usage is TRBV28 and J usage is TRBJ2-2; 9 bases line up with TRBD1. The V segment lost 6 bases and the J segment 5 bases; nucleotides outside the gene matches: 4. Germline V gene data show CDR1 as MDHEN and CDR2 as SYDVKM. This CDR3 comprises 14 residues. DNA of the CDR3: TGTGCCAGCAGGCCACAGGGGGCGACCGGGGAGCTGTTTTTT. Its protein product is CASRPQGATGELFF.

The chain is built from TRBV19 and TRBJ1-5, with 7 positions matching TRBD1. The V gene's germline CDR1 is LNHDA and CDR2 SQIVND (reference sequence). V dropped 0 bases and J dropped 7; count of bases not matched to a gene: 12. This CDR3 is 17 amino acids long. The CDR3 DNA is TGTGCCAGTAGTATAGACGGGGCCAACAGGGGAGGACAGCCCCAGCATTTT. It yields the protein CASSIDGANRGGQPQHF.

The chain carries TRBV4-1 and TRBJ1-6, with TRBD1 matching over 9 bases. Trimming at V came to 0 bases and at J to 10 bases, leaving 7 bases not matched to a gene. Germline V lookup: CDR1 MGHRA, CDR2 YSYEKL. This CDR3 spans 16 amino acids. CDR3 sequence reads: CASSQDPGQGISPLHF. The CDR3 DNA sequence: TGCGCCAGCAGCCAAGACCCGGGACAGGGAATCTCACCCCTCCACTTT.

Comments on this clone: One junction end does not reproduce the germline sequence, and a read error may be involved. The gene calls are TRBV7-7 and TRBJ1-1; TRBD1 might be the D (5 bases). Germline V lookup: CDR1 SSHAT, CDR2 FNYEAQ (reference sequence). The length of the CDR3 is 14 residues. Written as DNA, the CDR3 is TGTGCTAGCAGCCCACTGGGGGGGAACACTGAAGCTTTCTTT. Translating gives CASSPLGGNTEAFF.

The chain joins TRBV5-4 to TRBJ2-1; 7 nucleotides line up with TRBD2. In germline, CDR1 is SGHNT, CDR2 YYREEE (reference sequence). The CDR3 sequence is 12 residues long. Trimming removed 4 bases from V and 10 bases from J; junction bases left unmatched: 5. The chain's CDR3 is CASSLPGLEQFF. The CDR3 DNA reads as TGTGCCAGCAGCCTCCCGGGACTAGAGCAGTTCTTC.

V and J are TRBV6-6 and TRBJ2-1; D perhaps matches TRBD1 (6 bases). Trimming took 0 bases from V and 8 from J, leaving 17 bases between them. From germline, CDR1 is MNHNY and CDR2 SVGAGI (reference sequence). The CDR3 totals 16 residues. The CDR3 region is CASSYSWGRAVHEQFF. DNA of the CDR3: TGTGCCAGCAGTTACTCGTGGGGGCGCGCTGTCCATGAGCAGTTCTTC.

V and J are TRBV4-2 and TRBJ1-1; D call uncertain. CDR3 length: 15 amino acids. CDR1 is LGHNA, CDR2 YNFKEQ, per germline. V lost 5 bases, J lost 1 base, and 14 bases lay in between. The CDR3 spells CASSVEGQQNTEAFF. The CDR3 DNA reads TGTGCCAGCAGCGTTGAGGGCCAGCAGAACACTGAAGCTTTCTTT.

The chain combines TRBV6-5 with TRBJ1-3; 9 positions match TRBD1. With V trimmed by 6 bases and J by 2 bases, 5 bases remained unmatched. The CDR3 spans 15 residues. In germline, CDR1 is MNHEY, CDR2 SVGAGI. The CDR3, as DNA: TGTGCCAGCAGACCCCGGGACAGGGCTGGAAACACCATATATTTT. It specifies CASRPRDRAGNTIYF.

This clone was seen a single time. V is TRBV5-1 and J is TRBJ2-7; 8 nucleotides agree with TRBD1. The V and J ends lost 0 bases and 3 bases, in that order; junction bases with no gene match: 2. The CDR3 totals 14 residues. The germline V gene encodes CDR1 SGHRS and CDR2 YFSETQ. DNA for the CDR3: TGCGCCAGCAGCTTGGAGGGACAGGTCTACGAGCAGTACTTC. Translated: CASSLEGQVYEQYF. The variable domain in full, with the rest retrieved from reference TRBV5-1 and TRBJ2-7, is KAGVTQTPRYLIKTRGQQVTLSCSPISGHRSVSWYQQTPGQGLQFLFEYFSETQRNKGNFPGRFSGRQFSNSRSEMNVSTLELGDSALYLCASSLEGQVYEQYFGPGTRLTVT.

The chain uses TRBV5-1 and TRBJ2-7; 11 nucleotides match TRBD1. CDR3 length: 14 amino acids. The V segment lost 5 bases and the J segment 6 bases; nucleotides outside the gene matches: 7. Germline-derived CDR1 and CDR2 are SGHRS and YFSETQ. The CDR3 nucleotides read TGCGCCAGCAGTTACCGGGACAGGGGGTCCGAGCAGTACTTC. It specifies CASSYRDRGSEQYF.

This chain joins TRBV10-3 and TRBJ2-7; the D gene is possibly TRBD2 (5 bases). Germline V lookup: CDR1 ENHRY, CDR2 SYGVKD. Deletions cut 4 bases from V and 0 bases from J, with 13 bases between. The CDR3 has 15 amino acids. DNA of the CDR3: TGTGCCATCAGTGGAGGACCAGGAGGCTCCTACGAGCAGTACTTC. Its protein product is CAISGGPGGSYEQYF.

The DNA for the CDR3 is TGTGCCAGCAGTGAAGCGGAGACAGCCTACTATGGCTACACCTTC. As protein: CASSEAETAYYGYTF. This rearrangement joins TRBV2 to TRBJ1-2; TRBD1 might be the D (5 bases). CDR3 size: 15 residues. Germline V gene data show CDR1 as SNHLY and CDR2 as FYNNEI. The V and J ends lost 0 bases and 3 bases respectively, with 11 bases between them.

This chain uses TRBV7-8 with TRBJ2-5; 9 bases map to TRBD2. Germline assignment: CDR1 SGHVS and CDR2 FQNEAQ. V lost 5 bases, J lost 4 bases, and 5 bases stayed unmatched. The CDR3 is made up of 14 amino acids. CDR3 sequence (DNA): TGTGCCAGCAGCCCCATGCGGGGGGGAGAGACCCAGTACTTC. Protein sequence: CASSPMRGGETQYF.

The chain is built from TRBV5-1 and TRBJ2-7; D gene ambiguous. In germline, CDR1 is SGHRS, CDR2 YFSETQ. This CDR3 has 18 amino acids. The V end was cut by 4 bases, the J end by 0 bases, with 23 bases between. CDR3 sequence reads: CASSNPTSTKAASYEQYF. In DNA form, the CDR3 reads TGCGCCAGCAGCAACCCGACGTCCACCAAGGCAGCCTCCTACGAGCAGTACTTC.

The V call is TRBV7-9, the J call TRBJ1-3; D gene unclear. Trimming shortened V by 3 bases and J by 0 bases, and 9 bases separated the two germline ends. Looked up from germline, CDR1 is SEHNR and CDR2 is FQNEAQ (reference sequence). This CDR3 spans 15 amino acids. This CDR3 is CASSFPLVSGNTIYF. As DNA, the CDR3 is TGTGCCAGCAGCTTTCCGCTGGTCTCTGGAAACACCATATATTTT.

The genes are TRBV19 and TRBJ1-5; 9 bases are shared with TRBD1. The CDR3 consists of 16 residues. Germline CDR1 is LNHDA and CDR2 is SQIVND (reference sequence). J lost 5 bases, V lost 5 bases, and 10 bases had no gene match. CDR3 nucleotides: TGTGCCAGTAGTGCTACAGGGGGCGCAGGTTATCAGCCCCAGCATTTT. Its translation is CASSATGGAGYQPQHF.

This rearrangement joins TRBV19 to TRBJ2-1; 8 bases map to TRBD2. The CDR3 totals 15 residues. J lost 3 bases, V lost 4 bases, and 5 bases had no gene match. CDR1 is LNHDA and CDR2 is SQIVND in the germline V gene (reference sequence). DNA for the CDR3: TGTGCCAGTAGTACTGAGACTAGCGTCTACAATGAGCAGTTCTTC. It encodes CASSTETSVYNEQFF.

This rearrangement joins TRBV6-1 to TRBJ1-1; no reliable D call. V was shortened by 8 bases and J by 2 bases, with 12 bases between the two germline ends. CDR1 is MNHNS and CDR2 is SASEGT in the germline V gene. This CDR3 has 13 residues. CDR3 in amino acids: CASREVSNTEAFF. The CDR3 DNA reads TGTGCCAGCCGAGAAGTTTCTAACACTGAAGCTTTCTTT.

CDR3 loop: CASSLACDRGHGQPQHF. The CDR3 region has the DNA TGTGCCAGCAGCTTAGCCTGCGACAGGGGGCACGGTCAGCCCCAGCATTTT. This chain joins TRBV7-4 and TRBJ1-5; TRBD1 agrees at 10 bases. CDR1 is SGHVT, CDR2 SQSDAQ, per germline. V gave up 0 bases and J gave up 6 bases; unmatched junction bases: 8. The length of the CDR3 is 17 residues.